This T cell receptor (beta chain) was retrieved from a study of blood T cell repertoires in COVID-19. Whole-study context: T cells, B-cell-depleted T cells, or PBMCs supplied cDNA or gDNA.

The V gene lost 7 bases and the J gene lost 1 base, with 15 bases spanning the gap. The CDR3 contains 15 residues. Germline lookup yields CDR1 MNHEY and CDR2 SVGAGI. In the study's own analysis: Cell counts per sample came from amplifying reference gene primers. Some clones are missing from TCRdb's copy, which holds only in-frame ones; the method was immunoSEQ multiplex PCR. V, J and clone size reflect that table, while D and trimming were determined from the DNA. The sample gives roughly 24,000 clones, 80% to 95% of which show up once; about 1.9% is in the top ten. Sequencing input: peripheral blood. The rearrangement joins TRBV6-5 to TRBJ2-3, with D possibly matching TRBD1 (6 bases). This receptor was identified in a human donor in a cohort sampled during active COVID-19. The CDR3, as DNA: TGTGCCAGCACATCTGGGGGCGCCGGCACAGATACGCAGTATTTT. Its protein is CASTSGGAGTDTQYF.